The clone carrying this T cell receptor beta chain was detected only a few times. The target antigen is unknown. TCRdb's copy holds only in-frame clones and misses some; the assay was immunoSEQ multiplex PCR. In the table there are some 54,000 clones, roughly 91% of which are singletons. The record originates from a study of a mutant IDH1 vaccine in newly diagnosed glioma. Time point specified: week 11, during vaccination. All doses held 300 ug of mutant IDH1 20-mer peptide, with topical imiquimod. The V gene's germline CDR1 is MNHEY and CDR2 SVGAGI. V was cut by 6 bases and J by 9 bases, with 12 bases left in between. The length of the CDR3 is 12 residues. Whole-study results and caveats: No link was apparently found between pseudoprogression and changes in top peripheral T cell clonotypes.

The TCR sequence derives from a man in his forties or fifties with glioma. This material consisted of PBMCs, taken from a glioma patient whose treatment included an IDH1 peptide vaccine. The V and J genes are TRBV6-5 and TRBJ2-1; the D gene is possibly TRBD1 (5 bases). The CDR3 region is CASSLGGAEQFF. In DNA, the CDR3 is TGTGCCAGCAGCCTAGGTGGGGCTGAGCAGTTCTTC.